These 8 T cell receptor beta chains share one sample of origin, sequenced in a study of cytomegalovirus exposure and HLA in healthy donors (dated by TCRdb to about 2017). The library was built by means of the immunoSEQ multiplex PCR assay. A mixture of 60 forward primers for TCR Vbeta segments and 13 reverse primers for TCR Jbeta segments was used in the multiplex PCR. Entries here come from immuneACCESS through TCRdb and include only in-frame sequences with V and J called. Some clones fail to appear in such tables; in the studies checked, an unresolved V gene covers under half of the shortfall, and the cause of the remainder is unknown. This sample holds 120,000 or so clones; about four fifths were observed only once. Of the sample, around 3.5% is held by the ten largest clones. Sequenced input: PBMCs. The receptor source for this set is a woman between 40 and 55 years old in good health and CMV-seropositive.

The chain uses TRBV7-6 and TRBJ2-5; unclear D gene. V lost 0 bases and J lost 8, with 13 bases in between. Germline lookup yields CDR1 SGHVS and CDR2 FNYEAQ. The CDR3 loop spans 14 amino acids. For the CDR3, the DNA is TGTGCCAGCAGCTTAGCGCTAGAAGTTGGTACCCAGTACTTC. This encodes CASSLALEVGTQYF.

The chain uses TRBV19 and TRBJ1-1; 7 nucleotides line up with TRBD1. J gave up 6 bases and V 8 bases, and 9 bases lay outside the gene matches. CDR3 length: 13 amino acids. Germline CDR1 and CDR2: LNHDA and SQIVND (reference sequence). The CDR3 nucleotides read TGTGCCAGTGGCAGACAGGGTAACTCTGAAGCTTTCTTT. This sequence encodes CASGRQGNSEAFF.

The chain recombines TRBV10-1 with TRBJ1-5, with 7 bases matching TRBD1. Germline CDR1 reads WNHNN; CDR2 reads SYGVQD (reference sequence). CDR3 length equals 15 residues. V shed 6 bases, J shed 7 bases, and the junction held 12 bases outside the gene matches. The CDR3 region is CASRAYRGSHQPQHF. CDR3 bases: TGCGCCAGCAGGGCTTACAGGGGATCGCACCAGCCCCAGCATTTT.

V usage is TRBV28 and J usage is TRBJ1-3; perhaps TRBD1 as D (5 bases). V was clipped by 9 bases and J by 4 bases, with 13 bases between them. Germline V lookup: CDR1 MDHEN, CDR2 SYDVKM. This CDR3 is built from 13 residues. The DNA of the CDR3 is TGTGCCAGTCGCGGGGCGCAAGGAAACACCATATATTTT. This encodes CASRGAQGNTIYF.

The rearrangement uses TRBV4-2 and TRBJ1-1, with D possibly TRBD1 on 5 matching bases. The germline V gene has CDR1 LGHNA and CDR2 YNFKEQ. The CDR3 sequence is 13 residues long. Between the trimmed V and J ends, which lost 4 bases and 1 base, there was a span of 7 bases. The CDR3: CASSRGPNTEAFF. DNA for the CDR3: TGTGCCAGCAGCCGGGGCCCGAACACTGAAGCTTTCTTT.

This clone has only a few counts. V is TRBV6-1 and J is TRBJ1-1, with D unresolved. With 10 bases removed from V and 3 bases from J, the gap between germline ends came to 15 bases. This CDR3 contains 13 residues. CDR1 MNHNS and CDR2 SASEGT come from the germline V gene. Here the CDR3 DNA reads TGTGCCAACCGACACGTAGTAGACACTGAAGCTTTCTTT. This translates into CANRHVVDTEAFF.

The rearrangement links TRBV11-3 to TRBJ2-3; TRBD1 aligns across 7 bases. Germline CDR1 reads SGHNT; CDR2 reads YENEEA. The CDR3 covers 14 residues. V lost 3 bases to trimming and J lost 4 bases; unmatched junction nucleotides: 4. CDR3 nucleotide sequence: TGTGCCAGCAGCTTCGCGACAGGGCCAGATACGCAGTATTTT. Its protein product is CASSFATGPDTQYF.

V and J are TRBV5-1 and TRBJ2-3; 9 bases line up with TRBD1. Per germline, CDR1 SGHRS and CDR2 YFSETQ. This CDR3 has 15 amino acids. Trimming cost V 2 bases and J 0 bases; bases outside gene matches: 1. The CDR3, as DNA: TGCGCCAGCAGCTTCGGGACAGGGAGCACAGATACGCAGTATTTT. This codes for CASSFGTGSTDTQYF.